Presented here are 6 T cell receptor beta chains from one specimen sequenced in a study of T cells expressing NK-cell markers. TCRdb derives one entry per CDR3 protein from the 5' RACE reads, leaving out DNA. In total, the table holds some 340,000 distinct CDR3 sequences. What was sequenced was blood T cells: a sorted CD56 or NKG2C T cell subset, CD4+ or CD8+ T cells, or bulk PBMC T cells (not recorded which). The receptors were gathered from a man between 18 and 69 years old in good health.

The gene calls are TRBV12-3 or TRBV12-4 and TRBJ2-1; TCRdb's D gene call, TRBD1, goes unchecked for lack of DNA. This CDR3 region has 14 residues. The CDR3 sequence is CASSSAVRGGEQFF.

CDR3 region: CASSETHRRGGGEQYF. This rearrangement joins TRBV2 to TRBJ2-7; TCRdb's assignment of TRBD1 cannot be checked, as there is no DNA. The CDR3 spans 16 residues. Germline V gene data show CDR1 as SNHLY and CDR2 as FYNNEI.

The chain has TRBV20-1 and TRBJ2-2; there is no DNA to check the TCRdb D call of TRBD2. CDR3 length: 18 residues. CDR1 is DFQATT, CDR2 SNEGSKA, per germline (reference sequence). The CDR3 protein is CSARSPLAGGSNTGELFF.

The J gene is TRBJ2-3, the V gene TRBV19; checking the TCRdb D call of TRBD2 is not possible without DNA. The CDR3 runs to 16 residues. Germline-derived CDR1 and CDR2 are LNHDA and SQIVND (reference sequence). This CDR3 reads CASSRGLAGNTDTQYF.

This chain connects TRBV28 to TRBJ2-1; TCRdb picks TRBD2, but there is no DNA to check that call. The CDR3 sequence is 19 residues long. Germline V lookup: CDR1 MDHEN, CDR2 SYDVKM. Here the CDR3 reads CASSLFFSPSGGVYNEQFF.

This sequence joins TRBV7-9 and TRBJ2-1; TCRdb calls TRBD2, which cannot be checked without DNA. The germline V gene has CDR1 SEHNR and CDR2 FQNEAQ (reference sequence). The CDR3 totals 17 residues. CDR3 protein: CASSLGASRGGRNEQFF.